The 5 T cell receptor beta chains below were found in one sample sequenced in a study of cytomegalovirus exposure and HLA in healthy donors. The assay was immunoSEQ multiplex PCR, and TCRdb's table has in-frame clones only and misses some. The repertoire holds some 84,000 clones, with about nine tenths as singletons. Sequenced: PBMCs. Receptors originate from a man under 40 in good health and CMV-seronegative.

CDR3 nucleotides: TGTGCCAGCAGCCCAGGCTCGGGAGGGAACACCGGGGAGCTGTTTTTT. Translation gives CASSPGSGGNTGELFF. V is TRBV9 and J is TRBJ2-2, with 7 bases identical to TRBD2. V lost 4 bases, J lost 1 base, and 7 bases stayed unmatched. The CDR3 has 16 amino acids. Germline-derived CDR1 and CDR2 are SGDLS and YYNGEE. The full variable domain, in which reference TRBV9 and TRBJ2-2 provide the parts outside the CDR3, is DSGVTQTPKHLITATGQRVTLRCSPRSGDLSVYWYQQSLDQGLQFLIQYYNGEERAKGNILERFSAQQFPDLHSELNLSSLELGDSALYFCASSPGSGGNTGELFFGEGSRLTVL.

This rearrangement joins TRBV10-2 to TRBJ1-5, with TRBD1 matching over 7 bases. The junction had 7 bases not matched to a gene; V was cut back by 6 bases and J by 5 bases. The germline V gene has CDR1 WSHSY and CDR2 SAAADI. The CDR3 contains 14 residues. CDR3 coding DNA: TGCGCCAGCAGCGCACAGGGGTTGGATCAGCCCCAGCATTTT. This encodes CASSAQGLDQPQHF.

The chain joins TRBV5-1 to TRBJ2-1; 9 bases agree with TRBD1. CDR1 and CDR2 (germline): SGHRS, YFSETQ. The CDR3 has 16 amino acids. V shed 3 bases and J 5 bases; nucleotides not matched to a gene: 9. CDR3 in DNA: TGCGCCAGCAGCTATACCGGGACAGGGTGGAACAATGAGCAGTTCTTC. This gives the protein CASSYTGTGWNNEQFF.

The chain couples TRBV6-5 to TRBJ2-7, with 7 nucleotides matching TRBD1. CDR3 length equals 15 residues. The germline V gene encodes CDR1 MNHEY and CDR2 SVGAGI. V lost 5 bases, J lost 2 bases, and 9 bases stayed unmatched. The CDR3 loop is CASSRTGTETYEQYF. CDR3 nucleotides: TGTGCCAGCAGTCGAACCGGGACAGAGACCTACGAGCAGTACTTC.

This chain uses TRBV18 with TRBJ1-1; 7 nucleotides match TRBD1. CDR1 KGHSH and CDR2 LQKENI come from the germline V gene. J gave up 6 bases and V 3 bases, and 7 bases lay outside the gene matches. There are 14 residues in the CDR3. CDR3: CASSPGQTQPEAFF. The CDR3 bases are TGTGCCAGCTCACCGGGACAGACCCAGCCTGAAGCTTTCTTT.